This T cell receptor (beta chain) was recorded in a study of early T cells in non-severe SARS-CoV-2 infection. Study as a whole: Whole-blood bulk RNA, unsorted, was sequenced, and chains were unpaired. Findings of the study overall: CD4 and private specificities were missed by VDJdb matching, which favored anti-spike CD8 responses.

Individual cDNA molecules received unique molecular identifiers during library preparation. Using its own MiXCR run on the 5' RACE reads, TCRdb lists one record per CDR3 protein. The sample lists roughly 100,000 distinct CDR3 sequences; roughly 14% were seen once. This clonotype appeared many times. Its cognate antigen is unknown. The germline V gene has CDR1 SGHVS and CDR2 FNYEAQ. V lost 4 bases to trimming and J lost 3 bases, with 23 bases between them. The CDR3 length is 18 residues. The material sequenced was whole blood. The receptor's source is an adult who was a healthcare worker with PCR-confirmed SARS-CoV-2 infection or an uninfected control (not recorded which). The chain is built from TRBV7-6 and TRBJ2-3, with D perhaps TRBD1 (5 bases). The CDR3 protein is CASSYQEMGPGRTDTQYF. CDR3 DNA: TGTGCCAGCAGCTATCAGGAGATGGGTCCAGGGCGGACAGATACGCAGTATTTT.